A single T cell receptor (beta chain) is shown here with its context. What it binds is unknown. The junction differs from germline at one of its ends, possibly a read error. Negatively enriched CD4+ T cells were divided by CD45RA into naive and memory. This CDR3 has 15 amino acids. CDR1 SGHNT and CDR2 YYREEE come from the germline V gene (reference sequence). These data originate in a study of shared clonotypes between healthy human individuals. Study findings and constraints: Sampling covered nothing but blood. Tissue TCR repertoires likely differ from those found in blood. Richness estimates generally favored naive over memory subsets. About 5.2% was the fraction of naive CD4 clonotypes found shared across four donors.

TCRdb's table, derived via immunoSEQ multiplex PCR, lists solely in-frame clones and lacks some. The sample shows 1.6 million or so clones, roughly 96% of them seen only once. Source material: naive CD4+ T cells sorted from blood. Subset here: CD45RA+ positively selected. The chain has TRBV5-4 and TRBJ2-7, with D perhaps TRBD1 or TRBD2 (5 bases each). This clonotype was obtained from a man aged 25 to 40 in good health. The CDR3 nucleotides read TGCGCCAGCAGCCGCAAGAGGGGACCGGGCTGGGAGCAGTACTTC. Translating gives CASSRKRGPGWEQYF.